In its sample, the clone carrying this TCR beta chain was seen a few times. As yet, its antigen is unknown. The source of the sample is a study of T cell repertoires in cytomegalovirus infection. Study-level information: Public TCR beta signatures marked donors with CMV infection and the matching HLA. Points from the study as a whole: Of the TCR beta families, the public ones yielded a cumulative frequency that identified carriers of CMV plus the relevant HLA. Dominant in the ex vivo response were TCR beta clonotypes restricted by HLA-C and specific for CMV.

TCRdb reprocessed the reads with MiXCR, giving one entry per CDR3 protein. The table records about 97,000 distinct CDR3 sequences, 16% of them present only once. The sample was PBMCs. The sequence came from a human donor in good health (CMV status not recorded). Some clones in this sample may be carry-over from other donors' samples.

CDR3 bases: TGTGCCAGCAGCCATTCCTACGAGCAGTACTTC. The encoded protein is CASSHSYEQYF. The rearrangement joins TRBV3-1 to TRBJ2-7; D gene uncertain. The CDR3 is 11 residues long. Trimming cost V 3 bases and J 1 base, with 1 base left between them. The germline V gene encodes CDR1 LGHDT and CDR2 YNNKEL (reference sequence).